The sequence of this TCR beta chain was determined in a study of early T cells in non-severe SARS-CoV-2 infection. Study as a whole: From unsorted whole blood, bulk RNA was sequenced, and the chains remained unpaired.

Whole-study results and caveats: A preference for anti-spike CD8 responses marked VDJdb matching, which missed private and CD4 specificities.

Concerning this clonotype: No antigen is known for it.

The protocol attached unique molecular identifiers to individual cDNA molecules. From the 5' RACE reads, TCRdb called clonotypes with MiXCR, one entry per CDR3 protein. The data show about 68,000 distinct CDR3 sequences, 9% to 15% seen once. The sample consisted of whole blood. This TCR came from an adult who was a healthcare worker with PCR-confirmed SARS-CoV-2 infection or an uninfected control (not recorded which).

CDR3 DNA: TGTGCCAGCAGCTTAGGGGGCCGGCAGCCCCAGCATTTT. This sequence encodes CASSLGGRQPQHF. The V gene is TRBV7-2, the J gene TRBJ1-5; a possible D gene is TRBD1 (5 bases). The germline V and J ends were trimmed by 1 base and 7 bases, with 8 bases remaining between them. Germline V lookup: CDR1 SGHTA, CDR2 FQGNSA. The CDR3 runs 13 residues.